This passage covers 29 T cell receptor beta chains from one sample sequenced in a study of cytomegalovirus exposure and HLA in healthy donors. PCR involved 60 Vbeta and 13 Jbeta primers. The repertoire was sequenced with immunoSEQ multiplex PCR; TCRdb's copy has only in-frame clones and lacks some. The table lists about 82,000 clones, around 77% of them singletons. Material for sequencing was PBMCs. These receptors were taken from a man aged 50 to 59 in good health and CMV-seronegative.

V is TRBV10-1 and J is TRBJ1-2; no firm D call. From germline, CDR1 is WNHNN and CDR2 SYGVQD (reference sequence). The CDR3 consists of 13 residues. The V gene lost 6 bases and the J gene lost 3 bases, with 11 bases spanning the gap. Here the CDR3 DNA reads TGCGCCAGCAGCCACGGTGGTGACTATGGCTACACCTTC. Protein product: CASSHGGDYGYTF.

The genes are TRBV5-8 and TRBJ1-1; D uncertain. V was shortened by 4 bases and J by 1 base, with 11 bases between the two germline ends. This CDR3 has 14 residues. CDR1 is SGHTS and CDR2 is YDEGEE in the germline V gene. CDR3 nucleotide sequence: TGTGCCAGCAGCCCGGAGGCAGCGAACACTGAAGCTTTCTTT. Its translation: CASSPEAANTEAFF.

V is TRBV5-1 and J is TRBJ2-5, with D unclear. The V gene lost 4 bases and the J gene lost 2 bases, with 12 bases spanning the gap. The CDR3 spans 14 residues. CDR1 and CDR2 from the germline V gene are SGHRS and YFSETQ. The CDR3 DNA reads TGCGCCAGCAGCCTTCAGACACATCAAGAGACCCAGTACTTC. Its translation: CASSLQTHQETQYF.

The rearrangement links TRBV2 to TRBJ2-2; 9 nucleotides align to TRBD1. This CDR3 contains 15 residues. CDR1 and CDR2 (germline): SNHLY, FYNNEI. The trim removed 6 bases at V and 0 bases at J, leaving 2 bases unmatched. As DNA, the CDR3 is TGTGCCAGCAGGGGGACAGGGTCGAACACCGGGGAGCTGTTTTTT. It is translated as CASRGTGSNTGELFF.

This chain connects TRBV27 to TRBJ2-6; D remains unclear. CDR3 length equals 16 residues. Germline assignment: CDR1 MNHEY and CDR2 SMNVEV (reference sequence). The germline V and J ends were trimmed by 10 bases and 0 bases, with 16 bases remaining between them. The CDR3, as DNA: TGTGCCACCCCGGTGTCCCGAGGCTCTGGGGCCAACGTCCTGACTTTC. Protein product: CATPVSRGSGANVLTF.

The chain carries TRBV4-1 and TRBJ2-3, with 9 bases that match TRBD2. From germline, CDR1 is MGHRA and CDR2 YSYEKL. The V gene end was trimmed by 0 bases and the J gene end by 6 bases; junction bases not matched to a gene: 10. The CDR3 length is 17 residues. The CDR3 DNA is TGCGCCAGCAGCCAAGATACCCCTAGCGGGGTCTTGGATACGCAGTATTTT. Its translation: CASSQDTPSGVLDTQYF.

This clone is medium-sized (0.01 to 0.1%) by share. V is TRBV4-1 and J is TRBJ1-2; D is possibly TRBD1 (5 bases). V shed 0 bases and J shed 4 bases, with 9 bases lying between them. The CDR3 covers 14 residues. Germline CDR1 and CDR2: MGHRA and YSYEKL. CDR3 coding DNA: TGCGCCAGCAGCCAAGATAGGGGCGGCTATGGCTACACCTTC. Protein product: CASSQDRGGYGYTF.

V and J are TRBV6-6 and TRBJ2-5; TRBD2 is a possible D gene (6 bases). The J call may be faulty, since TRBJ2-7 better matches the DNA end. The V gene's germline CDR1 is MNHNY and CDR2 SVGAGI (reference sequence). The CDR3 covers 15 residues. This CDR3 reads CASTTPGVSSYEQYF. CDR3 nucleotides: TGTGCCAGCACCACCCCGGGGGTGAGTTCCTACGAGCAGTACTTC.

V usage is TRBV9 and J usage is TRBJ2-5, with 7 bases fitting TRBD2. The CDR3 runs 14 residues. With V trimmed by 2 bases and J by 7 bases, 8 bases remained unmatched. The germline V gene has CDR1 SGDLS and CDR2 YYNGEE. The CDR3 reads CASSVATGGGTQYF. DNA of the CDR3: TGTGCCAGCAGCGTGGCGACTGGGGGGGGGACCCAGTACTTC.

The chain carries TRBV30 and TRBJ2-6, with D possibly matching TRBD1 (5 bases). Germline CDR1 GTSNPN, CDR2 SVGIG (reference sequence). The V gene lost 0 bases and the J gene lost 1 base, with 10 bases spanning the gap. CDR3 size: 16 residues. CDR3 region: CAWSVLRGSGANVLTF. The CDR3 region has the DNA TGTGCCTGGAGTGTACTTAGGGGATCTGGGGCCAACGTCCTGACTTTC.

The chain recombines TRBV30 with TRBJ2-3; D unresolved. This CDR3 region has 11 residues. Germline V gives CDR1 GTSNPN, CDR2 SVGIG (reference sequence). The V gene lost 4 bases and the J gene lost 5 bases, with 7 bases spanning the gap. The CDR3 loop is CAWNSRDTQYF. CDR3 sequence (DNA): TGTGCCTGGAACAGTAGAGATACGCAGTATTTT.

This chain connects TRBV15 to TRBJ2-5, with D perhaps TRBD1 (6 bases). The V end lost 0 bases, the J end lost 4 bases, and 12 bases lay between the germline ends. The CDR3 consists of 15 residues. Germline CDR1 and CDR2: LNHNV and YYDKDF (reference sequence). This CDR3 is CATSRDSGAPETQYF. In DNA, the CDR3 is TGTGCCACCAGCAGAGACTCAGGGGCCCCAGAGACCCAGTACTTC.

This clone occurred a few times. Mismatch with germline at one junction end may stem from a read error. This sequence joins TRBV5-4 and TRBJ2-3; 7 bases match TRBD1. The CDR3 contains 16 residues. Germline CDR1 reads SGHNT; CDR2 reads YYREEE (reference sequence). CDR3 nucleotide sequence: TGCGCCAGCAGCCAAGGGGCTAAGGGGGCGTCAGATACGCAGTATTTT. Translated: CASSQGAKGASDTQYF.

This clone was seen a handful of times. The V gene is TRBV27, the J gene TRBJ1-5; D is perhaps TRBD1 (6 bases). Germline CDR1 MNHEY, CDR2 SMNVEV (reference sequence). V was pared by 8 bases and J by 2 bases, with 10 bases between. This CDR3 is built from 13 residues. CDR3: CASRYRGNQPQHF. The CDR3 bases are TGTGCCAGCCGATACAGGGGCAATCAGCCCCAGCATTTT.

The CDR3 sequence is CASSVSLTNEQFF. The CDR3 nucleotides read TGTGCCAGCAGCGTAAGTCTAACGAATGAGCAGTTCTTC. This chain connects TRBV9 to TRBJ2-1; D not resolved. From germline, CDR1 is SGDLS and CDR2 YYNGEE. CDR3 length: 13 residues. Trimming removed 1 base at V and 7 bases at J, with 9 bases between.

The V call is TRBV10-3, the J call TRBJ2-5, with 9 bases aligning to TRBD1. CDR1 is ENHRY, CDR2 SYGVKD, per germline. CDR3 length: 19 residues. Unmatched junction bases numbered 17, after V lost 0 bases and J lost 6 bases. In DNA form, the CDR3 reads TGTGCCATCAGTGAGTCCCGTGGACAGGGGCGAGGGGGTTTGCAGACCCAGTACTTC. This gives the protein CAISESRGQGRGGLQTQYF.

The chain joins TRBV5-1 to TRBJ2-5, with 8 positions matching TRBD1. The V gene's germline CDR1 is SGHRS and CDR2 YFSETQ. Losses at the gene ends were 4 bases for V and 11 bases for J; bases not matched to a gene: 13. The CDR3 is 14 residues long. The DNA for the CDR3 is TGCGCCAGCAGCGTTTCGGGACAGGTCGGTGAGCAGTACTTC. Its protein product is CASSVSGQVGEQYF.

As DNA, the CDR3 is TGTGCCAGCAGCTGGGGACAGGGAGGCGGACGTGGCTACACCTTC. Protein: CASSWGQGGGRGYTF. The chain carries TRBV9 and TRBJ1-2, with 9 bases that match TRBD1. With 4 bases clipped from V and 7 bases from J, the junction kept 11 bases outside the gene matches. The germline gives CDR1 SGDLS, CDR2 YYNGEE. The CDR3 has 15 amino acids.

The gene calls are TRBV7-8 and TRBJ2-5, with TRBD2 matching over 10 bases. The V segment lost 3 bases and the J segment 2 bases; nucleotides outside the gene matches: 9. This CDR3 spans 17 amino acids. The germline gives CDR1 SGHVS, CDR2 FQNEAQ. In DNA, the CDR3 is TGTGCCAGCAGCTTTAGCGGGGGGCCCTCCTATCAAGAGACCCAGTACTTC. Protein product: CASSFSGGPSYQETQYF.

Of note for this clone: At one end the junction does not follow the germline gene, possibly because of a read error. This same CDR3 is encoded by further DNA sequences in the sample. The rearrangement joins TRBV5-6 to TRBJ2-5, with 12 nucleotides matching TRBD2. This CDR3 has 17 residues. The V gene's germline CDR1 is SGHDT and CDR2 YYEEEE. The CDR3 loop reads CASSSLTSGGFQETQYF. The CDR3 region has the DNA TGCGCCAGCAGCTCCTTAACTAGCGGGGGGTTCCAAGAGACCCAGTACTTC.

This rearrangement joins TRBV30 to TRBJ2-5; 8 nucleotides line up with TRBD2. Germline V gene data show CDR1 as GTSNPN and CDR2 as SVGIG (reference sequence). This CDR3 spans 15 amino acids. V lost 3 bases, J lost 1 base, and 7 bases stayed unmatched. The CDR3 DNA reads TGTGCCTGGAGGCGTAGCGGGGCGGTCCAAGAGACCCAGTACTTC. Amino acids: CAWRRSGAVQETQYF.

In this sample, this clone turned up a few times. In DNA, the CDR3 is TGTGCCAGTAGGCCTGGGGGGACAGGGAATTCACCCCTCCACTTT. Translating gives CASRPGGTGNSPLHF. V usage is TRBV19 and J usage is TRBJ1-6, with TRBD1 matching over 9 bases. The CDR3 contains 15 residues. Germline CDR1 and CDR2: LNHDA and SQIVND (reference sequence). The junction had 7 bases not matched to a gene; V was cut back by 6 bases and J by 7 bases.

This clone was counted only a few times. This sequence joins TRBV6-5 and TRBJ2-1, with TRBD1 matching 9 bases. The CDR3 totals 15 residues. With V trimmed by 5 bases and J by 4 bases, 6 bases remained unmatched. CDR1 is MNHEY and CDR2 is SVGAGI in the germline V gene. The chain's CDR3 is CASSPQTGGYNEQFF. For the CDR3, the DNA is TGTGCCAGCAGTCCTCAGACAGGGGGGTACAATGAGCAGTTCTTC.

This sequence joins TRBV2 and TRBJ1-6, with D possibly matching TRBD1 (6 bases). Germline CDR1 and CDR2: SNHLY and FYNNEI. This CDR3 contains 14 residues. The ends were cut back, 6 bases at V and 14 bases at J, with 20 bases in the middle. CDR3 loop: CASSTLGGLASLHF. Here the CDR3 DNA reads TGTGCCAGCAGCACACTCGGGGGGCTGGCATCCCTCCACTTT. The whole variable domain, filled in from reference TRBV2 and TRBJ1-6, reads EPEVTQTPSHQVTQMGQEVILRCVPISNHLYFYWYRQILGQKVEFLVSFYNNEISEKSEIFDDQFSVERPDGSNFTLKIRSTKLEDSAMYFCASSTLGGLASLHFGNGTRLTVT.

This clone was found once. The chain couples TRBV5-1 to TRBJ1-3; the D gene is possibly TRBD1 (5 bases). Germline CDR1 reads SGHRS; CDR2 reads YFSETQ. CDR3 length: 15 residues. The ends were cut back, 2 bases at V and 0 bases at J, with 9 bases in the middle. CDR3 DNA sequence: TGCGCCAGCAGCTTTGGACATCCCTCTGGAAACACCATATATTTT. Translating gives CASSFGHPSGNTIYF.

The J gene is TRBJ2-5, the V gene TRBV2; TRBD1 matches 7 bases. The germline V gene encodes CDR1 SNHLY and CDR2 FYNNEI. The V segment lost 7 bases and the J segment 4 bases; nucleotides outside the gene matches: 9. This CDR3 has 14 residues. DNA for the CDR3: TGTGCCAGCAAGGGACAGATAATACTAGAGACCCAGTACTTC. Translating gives CASKGQIILETQYF. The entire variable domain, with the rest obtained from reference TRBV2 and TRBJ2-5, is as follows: EPEVTQTPSHQVTQMGQEVILRCVPISNHLYFYWYRQILGQKVEFLVSFYNNEISEKSEIFDDQFSVERPDGSNFTLKIRSTKLEDSAMYFCASKGQIILETQYFGPGTRLLVL.

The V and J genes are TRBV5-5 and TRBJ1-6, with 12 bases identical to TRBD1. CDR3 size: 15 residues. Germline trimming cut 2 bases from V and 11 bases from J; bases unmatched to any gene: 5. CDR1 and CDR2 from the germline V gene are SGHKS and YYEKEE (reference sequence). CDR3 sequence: CASSLGDRGRTPLHF. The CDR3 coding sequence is TGTGCCAGCAGCTTAGGGGACAGGGGGCGCACACCCCTCCACTTT.

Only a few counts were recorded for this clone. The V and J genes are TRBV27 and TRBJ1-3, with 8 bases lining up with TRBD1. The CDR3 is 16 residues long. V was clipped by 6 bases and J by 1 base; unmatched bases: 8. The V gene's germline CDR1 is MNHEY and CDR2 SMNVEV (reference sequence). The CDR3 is CASSARQGQSGNTIYF. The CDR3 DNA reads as TGTGCCAGCAGCGCCCGACAGGGGCAGTCTGGAAACACCATATATTTT.

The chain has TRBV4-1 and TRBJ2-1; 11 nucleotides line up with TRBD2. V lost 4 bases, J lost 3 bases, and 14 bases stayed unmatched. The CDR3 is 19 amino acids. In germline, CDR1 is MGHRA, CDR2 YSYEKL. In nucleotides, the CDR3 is TGCGCCAGCAGCCGACAGCACTTAGCGGGGGGGCGTGGCTACAATGAGCAGTTCTTC. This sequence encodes CASSRQHLAGGRGYNEQFF.